What follows are 32 T cell receptor beta chains derived from one specimen sequenced in a study of blood T cell repertoires in COVID-19. Using immunoSEQ multiplex PCR, the repertoire was profiled, and TCRdb retains in-frame clones only, with some absent. The sample includes tens of thousands of clones, about 81% of them seen just once. The sample taken for sequencing was peripheral blood. The receptor set was obtained from a human donor in a cohort sampled during active COVID-19.

J is TRBJ2-7 and V is TRBV15, with 10 bases aligning to TRBD1. The trim removed 0 bases at V and 7 bases at J, leaving 9 bases unmatched. Germline values: CDR1 LNHNV, CDR2 YYDKDF (reference sequence). CDR3 length: 16 residues. CDR3 sequence: CATSRDSGTGVAEQYF. Written as DNA, the CDR3 is TGTGCCACCAGCAGAGACTCCGGGACAGGGGTGGCGGAGCAGTACTTC. The full variable domain, its missing parts supplied by reference TRBV15 and TRBJ2-7, is DAMVIQNPRYQVTQFGKPVTLSCSQTLNHNVMYWYQQKSSQAPKLLFHYYDKDFNNEADTPDNFQSRRPNTSFCFLDIRSPGLGDTAMYLCATSRDSGTGVAEQYFGPGTRLTVT.

The chain combines TRBV27 with TRBJ2-7, with 9 bases that match TRBD1. Germline CDR1 and CDR2: MNHEY and SMNVEV (reference sequence). This CDR3 is built from 14 residues. J gave up 7 bases and V 3 bases, and 7 bases lay outside the gene matches. CDR3 in amino acids: CASSLQQGAREQYF. The DNA of the CDR3 is TGTGCCAGCAGTTTGCAACAGGGGGCGCGTGAGCAGTACTTC.

In this sample, this clone turned up a few times. The chain is built from TRBV19 and TRBJ2-5; D gene ambiguous. The CDR3 extends over 11 amino acids. V shed 8 bases and J shed 2 bases, with 6 bases lying between them. Germline loops: CDR1 LNHDA, CDR2 SQIVND (reference sequence). DNA of the CDR3: TGTGCCAGTTCCCAGCAAGAGACCCAGTACTTC. Protein product: CASSQQETQYF.

This clone was seen once. This CDR3 reads CSASIRGSEKLFF. CDR3 DNA sequence: TGCAGTGCTAGTATCAGGGGGAGTGAAAAACTGTTTTTT. The chain is built from TRBV20-1 and TRBJ1-4, with 7 positions matching TRBD1. CDR1 DFQATT and CDR2 SNEGSKA come from the germline V gene (reference sequence). V gave up 3 bases and J gave up 7 bases; unmatched junction bases: 5. The CDR3 loop spans 13 amino acids.

V gene TRBV27 combines with J gene TRBJ1-6; tentatively, D is TRBD1 (6 bases). This CDR3 is 18 amino acids long. V shed 1 base and J shed 0 bases, with 13 bases lying between them. Germline V gives CDR1 MNHEY, CDR2 SMNVEV (reference sequence). CDR3 in DNA: TGTGCCAGCAGTTTATGGGGGGGCCGGGGCTCCTATAATTCACCCCTCCACTTT. Encoded protein: CASSLWGGRGSYNSPLHF.

V gene TRBV18 combines with J gene TRBJ2-1; possibly TRBD1 or TRBD2 for D (7 bases each). The germline V gene has CDR1 KGHSH and CDR2 LQKENI. The CDR3 loop spans 14 amino acids. V was pared by 6 bases and J by 7 bases, with 16 bases between. CDR3 nucleotide sequence: TGTGCCAGCTCCCCAGGGGGGGGGACTAATGAGCAGTTCTTC. Protein sequence: CASSPGGGTNEQFF.

The gene calls are TRBV9 and TRBJ2-7; 9 nucleotides align to TRBD2. Germline assignment: CDR1 SGDLS and CDR2 YYNGEE. V trimming: 0 bases; J trimming: 6 bases; junction bases outside the gene matches: 4. The CDR3 has 14 amino acids. CDR3 DNA sequence: TGTGCCAGCAGCGTAGGCGGCGGGGGGGGCGAGCAGTACTTC. It specifies CASSVGGGGGEQYF.

The gene calls are TRBV11-2 and TRBJ1-6, with D hard to call. Trimming removed 5 bases from V and 4 bases from J, with 12 bases in between. The CDR3 is made up of 15 amino acids. Germline V gives CDR1 SGHAT, CDR2 FQNNGV. DNA of the CDR3: TGTGCCAGCAGCCCCTACAGAGGGTATAATTCACCCCTCCACTTT. Translated, it gives CASSPYRGYNSPLHF.

This clone was picked up a small number of times. V usage is TRBV3-1 (or the pseudogene TRBV3-2) and J usage is TRBJ2-7; 7 nucleotides match TRBD2. This CDR3 spans 15 amino acids. The V gene end was trimmed by 4 bases and the J gene end by 2 bases; junction bases not matched to a gene: 8. The germline CDR1 and CDR2 sequences are LGHDT and YNNKEL (reference sequence). The CDR3 coding sequence is TGTGCCAGCAGCCCCCTGGGAGGGGCCACCTACGAGCAGTACTTC. Protein: CASSPLGGATYEQYF.

This chain uses TRBV4-3 with TRBJ1-2; D remains unclear. The V gene's germline CDR1 is LGHNA and CDR2 YSLEER. CDR3 size: 13 residues. Trimming took 0 bases from V and 4 from J, leaving 6 bases between them. The CDR3 here is CASSQDVLYGYTF. CDR3 in DNA: TGCGCCAGCAGCCAAGATGTCCTCTATGGCTACACCTTC.

The V gene is TRBV3-1 (or the pseudogene TRBV3-2), the J gene TRBJ1-4, with D hard to call. This CDR3 has 13 residues. Trimming left V 3 bases short and J 5 bases short, with 7 bases between. The V gene's germline CDR1 is LGHDT and CDR2 YNNKEL (reference sequence). The CDR3 nucleotides are TGTGCCAGCAGCCATCGCGGGAATGAAAAACTGTTTTTT. It translates to CASSHRGNEKLFF.

The V gene is TRBV29-1, the J gene TRBJ1-2, with a possible D match to TRBD1 (5 bases). Trimming left V 4 bases short and J 3 bases short, with 12 bases between. CDR1 SQVTM and CDR2 ANQGSEA come from the germline V gene. The CDR3 runs to 13 residues. The CDR3 protein is CSVVQGNDYGYTF. The CDR3 DNA follows: TGCAGCGTTGTGCAGGGAAACGACTATGGCTACACCTTC.

This clone was counted only a few times. The rearrangement links TRBV30 to TRBJ1-4; tentative D call: TRBD1 (5 bases). Germline CDR1 GTSNPN, CDR2 SVGIG (reference sequence). The V end was cut by 3 bases, the J end by 6 bases, with 17 bases between. This CDR3 is 15 amino acids long. CDR3 in amino acids: CAWSPLGGMYEKLFF. CDR3 DNA sequence: TGTGCCTGGAGCCCTTTGGGGGGAATGTATGAAAAACTGTTTTTT.

The genes are TRBV12-3 or TRBV12-4 and TRBJ1-2; D is unclear. V was shortened by 5 bases and J by 4 bases, with 11 bases between the two germline ends. CDR3 length: 13 amino acids. As DNA, the CDR3 is TGTGCCAGCAGTCTCCGGGAGGGCTATGGCTACACCTTC. The encoded protein is CASSLREGYGYTF.

This clone showed up just once. The genes are TRBV7-6 and TRBJ2-7, with 9 bases fitting TRBD1. V was pared by 5 bases and J by 7 bases, with 12 bases of the junction left unmatched. The CDR3 has 15 residues. Germline V lookup: CDR1 SGHVS, CDR2 FNYEAQ. The CDR3 region is CASSRGQGLSGEQYF. Here the CDR3 DNA reads TGTGCCAGCAGCAGGGGACAGGGACTTTCGGGGGAGCAGTACTTC.

This clone was picked up a small number of times. The chain has TRBV7-3 and TRBJ2-5; 7 positions agree with TRBD1. The V gene's germline CDR1 is SGHTA and CDR2 FQGTGA. This CDR3 region has 14 residues. V gave up 4 bases and J gave up 3 bases; unmatched junction bases: 5. The CDR3 loop reads CASSSPGQKETQYF. The CDR3 nucleotides read TGTGCCAGCAGCTCACCGGGACAGAAAGAGACCCAGTACTTC.

About this clone: This CDR3 is also generated by other DNA sequences in the sample. The gene calls are TRBV5-1 and TRBJ1-1; TRBD1 matches 9 bases. Germline V gene lookup returns CDR1 SGHRS and CDR2 YFSETQ. Trimming removed 4 bases from V and 2 bases from J; junction bases left unmatched: 3. The CDR3 has 14 amino acids. The CDR3 DNA sequence: TGCGCCAGCAGCCTCACAGGGGGCAACACTGAAGCTTTCTTT. Its translation: CASSLTGGNTEAFF.

CDR3 loop: CSVGSYEQYF. In DNA, the CDR3 is TGCAGCGTTGGCAGCTACGAGCAGTACTTC. This sequence joins TRBV29-1 and TRBJ2-7; no definite D call. This CDR3 contains 10 residues. Germline lookup yields CDR1 SQVTM and CDR2 ANQGSEA. Between the trimmed V and J ends, which lost 4 bases and 3 bases, there was a span of 4 bases.

V and J are TRBV4-2 and TRBJ2-3, with D possibly matching TRBD2 (5 bases). Trimming removed 1 base from V and 6 bases from J, with 35 bases in between. The CDR3 has 22 residues. Germline assignment: CDR1 LGHNA and CDR2 YNFKEQ. The chain's CDR3 is CASSQAGPLGYSGSGLLDTQYF. The CDR3 region has the DNA TGTGCCAGCAGCCAAGCCGGACCCCTCGGGTATTCGGGGTCCGGACTTTTGGATACGCAGTATTTT.

This sequence joins TRBV5-5 and TRBJ2-6; D gene unclear. Trimming took 0 bases from V and 0 from J, leaving 7 bases between them. Per germline, CDR1 SGHKS and CDR2 YYEKEE (reference sequence). The CDR3 runs to 16 residues. The CDR3 reads CASSLELVSGANVLTF. The CDR3 DNA is TGTGCCAGCAGCTTGGAACTTGTCTCTGGGGCCAACGTCCTGACTTTC.

The CDR3 reads CASRQGTNEKLFF. Here the CDR3 DNA reads TGCGCCAGCCGCCAGGGTACTAATGAAAAACTGTTTTTT. The chain recombines TRBV10-2 with TRBJ1-4; possible D gene TRBD1, 5 bases. The CDR3 totals 13 residues. Trimming left V 8 bases short and J 2 bases short, with 9 bases between. The germline CDR1 and CDR2 sequences are WSHSY and SAAADI.

The chain has TRBV2 and TRBJ2-2, with TRBD2 matching 9 bases. The germline V gene encodes CDR1 SNHLY and CDR2 FYNNEI. The CDR3 has 15 residues. V was pared by 6 bases and J by 6 bases, with 8 bases of the junction left unmatched. CDR3 sequence reads: CASRVGLAGSGELFF. For the CDR3, the DNA is TGTGCCAGCAGGGTGGGGCTAGCGGGGTCCGGGGAGCTGTTTTTT.

The chain recombines TRBV9 with TRBJ1-6, with 12 bases matching TRBD1. This CDR3 comprises 17 residues. The trim removed 4 bases at V and 9 bases at J, leaving 11 bases unmatched. Germline V lookup: CDR1 SGDLS, CDR2 YYNGEE. CDR3 sequence (DNA): TGTGCCAGCAGCCCCTACGGGACAGGGGGCGCGCCTTCACCCCTCCACTTT. Amino acids: CASSPYGTGGAPSPLHF.

CDR3 amino acids: CSASGRGLYEQYF. DNA of the CDR3: TGCAGTGCTAGTGGTCGGGGTCTCTACGAGCAGTACTTC. The gene calls are TRBV20-1 and TRBJ2-7; TRBD2 might be the D (5 bases). Germline-derived CDR1 and CDR2 are DFQATT and SNEGSKA (reference sequence). This CDR3 spans 13 amino acids. Trimming removed 3 bases at V and 3 bases at J, with 12 bases between.

This chain connects TRBV11-2 to TRBJ1-6; D is unresolved. Trimming pared 1 base from V and 11 bases from J, leaving 6 bases between. CDR1 and CDR2 from the germline V gene are SGHAT and FQNNGV. The CDR3 spans 12 residues. The DNA of the CDR3 is TGTGCCAGCAGCTTAGCGGAGGCACCCCTCCACTTT. Translated, it gives CASSLAEAPLHF.

The chain uses TRBV28 and TRBJ2-7; a possible D gene is TRBD1 (6 bases). V shed 5 bases and J shed 9 bases, with 17 bases lying between them. This CDR3 contains 13 residues. CDR1 MDHEN and CDR2 SYDVKM come from the germline V gene. The CDR3: CASSQNRVFGQYF. The CDR3 nucleotides read TGTGCCAGCAGTCAGAACAGGGTTTTCGGGCAGTACTTC. Filled out from reference TRBV28 and TRBJ2-7, the complete variable domain reads DVKVTQSSRYLVKRTGEKVFLECVQDMDHENMFWYRQDPGLGLRLIYFSYDVKMKEKGDIPEGYSVSREKKERFSLILESASTNQTSMYLCASSQNRVFGQYFGPGTRLTVT.

The genes are TRBV5-5 and TRBJ1-3; perhaps TRBD1 as D (5 bases). The CDR3 covers 16 residues. From germline, CDR1 is SGHKS and CDR2 YYEKEE (reference sequence). V gave up 1 base and J gave up 4 bases, with 15 bases separating them. CDR3 sequence: CASSLPPRAGGNTIYF. The CDR3, as DNA: TGTGCCAGCAGCTTGCCCCCCAGGGCAGGAGGAAACACCATATATTTT. Filled out from reference TRBV5-5 and TRBJ1-3, the complete variable domain reads DAGVTQSPTHLIKTRGQQVTLRCSPISGHKSVSWYQQVLGQGPQFIFQYYEKEERGRGNFPDRFSARQFPNYSSELNVNALLLGDSALYLCASSLPPRAGGNTIYFGEGSWLTVV.

The chain recombines TRBV7-8 with TRBJ2-7; 7 bases map to TRBD1. The CDR3 runs 13 residues. The V and J ends lost 5 bases and 2 bases, in that order; junction bases with no gene match: 3. CDR1 and CDR2 (germline): SGHVS, FQNEAQ. Written as DNA, the CDR3 is TGTGCCAGCAGCCGGGACAGAGCCTACGAGCAGTACTTC. Translated: CASSRDRAYEQYF. Looking up the rest from reference TRBV7-8 and TRBJ2-7 gives the full variable domain: GAGVSQSPRYKVAKRGQDVALRCDPISGHVSLFWYQQALGQGPEFLTYFQNEAQLDKSGLPSDRFFAERPEGSVSTLKIQRTQQEDSAVYLCASSRDRAYEQYFGPGTRLTVT.

V gene TRBV2 combines with J gene TRBJ1-2, with D perhaps TRBD1 (5 bases). The CDR3 contains 13 residues. Per germline, CDR1 SNHLY and CDR2 FYNNEI. Trimming removed 4 bases at V and 5 bases at J, with 11 bases between. CDR3 sequence: CASSVGQGYGYTF. The CDR3 region has the DNA TGTGCCAGCAGTGTAGGGCAGGGATATGGCTACACCTTC.

The CDR3 nucleotides are TGTGCCAGCAGTGAGGAGAGCAACTATGGCTACACCTTC. Its translation is CASSEESNYGYTF. This chain uses TRBV2 with TRBJ1-2; D uncertain. Per germline, CDR1 SNHLY and CDR2 FYNNEI. This CDR3 region has 13 residues. V gave up 3 bases and J gave up 2 bases, with 7 bases separating them. The full variable domain, its missing parts supplied by reference TRBV2 and TRBJ1-2, is EPEVTQTPSHQVTQMGQEVILRCVPISNHLYFYWYRQILGQKVEFLVSFYNNEISEKSEIFDDQFSVERPDGSNFTLKIRSTKLEDSAMYFCASSEESNYGYTFGSGTRLTVV.

The rearrangement joins TRBV6-2 or TRBV6-3 to TRBJ2-7; the match to TRBD2 covers 8 bases. V trimming: 0 bases; J trimming: 0 bases; junction bases outside the gene matches: 4. Germline lookup yields CDR1 MNHEY and CDR2 SVGEGT. The CDR3 spans 16 residues. The CDR3 region is CASSYSIAGSSYEQYF. The CDR3 DNA is TGTGCCAGCAGTTACTCCATAGCGGGGAGCTCCTACGAGCAGTACTTC.

V gene TRBV7-9 combines with J gene TRBJ2-1; possibly TRBD2 for D (5 bases). V was shortened by 1 base and J by 3 bases, with 7 bases between the two germline ends. CDR3 length: 14 amino acids. The germline CDR1 and CDR2 sequences are SEHNR and FQNEAQ (reference sequence). CDR3 sequence reads: CASSLGGHYNEQFF. The DNA for the CDR3 is TGTGCCAGCAGCTTAGGAGGGCACTACAATGAGCAGTTCTTC.